This entry describes one TCR beta chain. Its specificity is unknown. Donors likely had unrecorded immune exposures despite being nominally healthy when sampled. The sample is drawn from a study of cytomegalovirus exposure and HLA in healthy donors. Overall study findings and caveats: According to a later analysis, donors in an Asian-associated ancestry cluster reportedly had fewer N-insertions than the 666-donor mean.

From germline, CDR1 is LNHDA and CDR2 SQIVND (reference sequence). This CDR3 has 14 amino acids. Trimming removed 5 bases from V and 8 bases from J, with 15 bases in between. 60 Vbeta and 13 Jbeta primers were used in PCR. Assay: immunoSEQ multiplex PCR; the TCRdb copy retains only in-frame clones and omits some. The sample includes around 100,000 clones, about 68% seen only once; the top ten take 3% to 4.5%. The sequencing sample was made of PBMCs. The chain carries TRBV19 and TRBJ2-2; D is perhaps TRBD2 (5 bases). The clonotype originates from a man aged 30 to 39 in good health and CMV-seropositive. The DNA for the CDR3 is TGTGCCAGTAGTGAAGGAGGTAATGCGGGGGAGCTGTTTTTT. Its protein is CASSEGGNAGELFF. The whole variable domain, remainder taken from reference TRBV19 and TRBJ2-2, is DGGITQSPKYLFRKEGQNVTLSCEQNLNHDAMYWYRQDPGQGLRLIYYSQIVNDFQKGDIAEGYSVSREKKESFPLTVTSAQKNPTAFYLCASSEGGNAGELFFGEGSRLTVL.